The rows below give T cell receptor beta chains drawn from one sample of a study of blood T cell repertoires in COVID-19. The table came from immunoSEQ multiplex PCR; TCRdb's copy has only in-frame clones and leaves some out. Of approximately 120,000 clones in the sample, 81% were seen once. What was sequenced was peripheral blood. These receptors all come from a man in his thirties or forties with COVID-19, enrolled during active disease. Each CDR3 is given with its conserved first and last residue. A D gene is named only where the DNA matches it firmly. For some rows the clone size is stated as once, few or many, or as a class when expanded; others skip it.

abundance | j_gene | v_gene | d_gene | CDR3nt | CDR3aa
- | TRBJ2-1 | TRBV7-3 | TRBD2 | TGTGCCAGCAGCTTACTAGCGGGGGGCACGAGCTCCTACAATGAGCAGTTCTTC | CASSLLAGGTSSYNEQFF
- | TRBJ1-2 | TRBV20-1 | - | TGCAGTGCTACCAGGTCTTATGGCTACACCTTC | CSATRSYGYTF
once | TRBJ1-5 | TRBV27 | - | TGTGCCAGCATGACGAGTCTTGAAGCGGTCAGCACCCAGCATTTT | CASMTSLEAVSTQHF
- | TRBJ1-3 | TRBV10-3 | TRBD1 | TGTGCCATCAGTGAAGACAGGGGGTCGGCCTCTGGAAACACCATATATTTT | CAISEDRGSASGNTIYF
- | TRBJ2-3 | TRBV7-3 | TRBD2 | TGTGCCAGCAGCTTACTAGCGGGGCCCACAGATACGCAGTATTTT | CASSLLAGPTDTQYF
- | TRBJ2-1 | TRBV5-1 | TRBD1 | TGCGCCAGCAGCCTGGGTGGGACAGGGGCTTACAATGAGCAGTTCTTC | CASSLGGTGAYNEQFF
- | TRBJ1-2 | TRBV9 | TRBD1 | TGTGCCAGCAGCGTAGGTTGGGACAGCAACTATGGCTACACCTTC | CASSVGWDSNYGYTF
- | TRBJ1-2 | TRBV6-5 | - | TGTGCCAGCAGCCTTCAGGGGAGCTATGGCTACACCTTC | CASSLQGSYGYTF
- | TRBJ2-1 | TRBV27 | - | TGTGCCAGCAGTTTATACGGAGGTGAGCAGTTCTTC | CASSLYGGEQFF
- | TRBJ1-1 | TRBV12-3/TRBV12-4 | TRBD1 | TGTGCCAGCAGTCTCGGACAGGTCGATGCTTTCTTT | CASSLGQVDAFF
- | TRBJ2-5 | TRBV29-1 | TRBD2 | TGCAGCGTTGGACTAGCGGGGGGGCAAGAGACCCAGTACTTC | CSVGLAGGQETQYF
- | TRBJ2-7 | TRBV12-3/TRBV12-4 | - | TGTGCCAGCTCCCTCCAGGTTTCCTACGAGCAGTACTTC | CASSLQVSYEQYF
- | TRBJ2-7 | TRBV28 | - | TGTGCCAGCAGTTTATCGGGGGTCGACGAGCAGTACTTC | CASSLSGVDEQYF
- | TRBJ1-2 | TRBV6-6 | - | TGTGCCAGCAGCAGACAGGAATATGGCTACACCTTC | CASSRQEYGYTF
- | TRBJ1-1 | TRBV27 | - | TGTGCCAGCAGTTTAGAGGGAGGGGCTGGGGCAGGGAGGACTTTCTTT | CASSLEGGAGAGRTFF
- | TRBJ1-5 | TRBV27 | - | TGTGCCAGCAGTTTAAGGTGGGGGGTTGAACAGCCCCAGCATTTT | CASSLRWGVEQPQHF
- | TRBJ1-5 | TRBV2 | - | TGTGCCAGCAGTGTTGGGCAGGGCGGATCGCATTTT | CASSVGQGGSHF
- | TRBJ1-5 | TRBV27 | - | TGTGCCAGCAAAAAAGGACAGTATAGCAATCAGCCCCAGCATTTT | CASKKGQYSNQPQHF
- | TRBJ2-1 | TRBV5-1 | TRBD1 | TGCGCCAGCAGCGAGGGACAGGGTTACAATGAGCAGTTCTTC | CASSEGQGYNEQFF
once | TRBJ1-5 | TRBV2 | TRBD1 | TGTGCCAGCAGCGGACAGGGATCGAGCAATCAGCCCCAGCATTTT | CASSGQGSSNQPQHF
- | TRBJ2-3 | TRBV7-3 | - | TGTGCCAGCAGCTTAGAGGGAGCAGATACGCAGTATTTT | CASSLEGADTQYF
- | TRBJ2-1 | TRBV28 | TRBD2 | TGTGCCAGCAGCCCCTACGGCGGTTCGGCGGGGGGGTACAATGAGCAGTTCTTC | CASSPYGGSAGGYNEQFF